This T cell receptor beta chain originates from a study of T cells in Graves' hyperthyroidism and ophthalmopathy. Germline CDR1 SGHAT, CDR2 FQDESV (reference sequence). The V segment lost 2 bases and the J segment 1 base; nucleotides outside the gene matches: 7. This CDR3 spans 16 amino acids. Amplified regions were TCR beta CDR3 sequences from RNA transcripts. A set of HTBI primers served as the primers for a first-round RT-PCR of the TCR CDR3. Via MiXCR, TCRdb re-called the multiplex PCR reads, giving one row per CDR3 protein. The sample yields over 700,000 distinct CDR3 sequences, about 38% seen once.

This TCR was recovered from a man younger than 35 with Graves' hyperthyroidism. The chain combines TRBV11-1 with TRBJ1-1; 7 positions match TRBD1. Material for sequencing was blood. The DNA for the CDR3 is TGTGCCAGCAGCTTACCACCGGGACAGACGAACACTGAAGCTTTCTTT. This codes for CASSLPPGQTNTEAFF.